The 29 T cell receptor beta chains listed next were all sequenced from one sample in a study of shared clonotypes between healthy human individuals. Naive CD8 cells comprised CD45RO-negative, CCR7-positively selected cells, excluding terminally differentiated effector memory CD45RA+ cells. Sequencing was performed with immunoSEQ multiplex PCR; in TCRdb, only in-frame clones are kept and a portion is missing. The data hold under 1 million clones, with about 92% observed a single time. The sequencing input was naive CD8+ T cells sorted from blood. All receptors derive from a man aged 25-40 years in good health.

The chain employs TRBV7-8 and TRBJ2-5, with D perhaps matching TRBD2 (6 bases). The V end was cut by 1 base, the J end by 5 bases, with 23 bases between. The V gene's germline CDR1 is SGHVS and CDR2 FQNEAQ. CDR3 length: 18 amino acids. This CDR3 is CASSLERWNGGIGETQYF. In DNA, the CDR3 is TGTGCCAGCAGCTTAGAACGGTGGAATGGCGGGATAGGGGAGACCCAGTACTTC. The whole variable domain, filled in from reference TRBV7-8 and TRBJ2-5, reads GAGVSQSPRYKVAKRGQDVALRCDPISGHVSLFWYQQALGQGPEFLTYFQNEAQLDKSGLPSDRFFAERPEGSVSTLKIQRTQQEDSAVYLCASSLERWNGGIGETQYFGPGTRLLVL.

V gene TRBV9 combines with J gene TRBJ2-1; weak D call: TRBD1 (6 bases). Germline CDR1 SGDLS, CDR2 YYNGEE. V was pared by 4 bases and J by 9 bases, with 11 bases between. CDR3 length: 12 residues. The DNA of the CDR3 is TGTGCCAGCAGCCAACAGGGAAGTGAGCAGTTCTTC. Protein product: CASSQQGSEQFF. The full variable domain, rest sourced from reference TRBV9 and TRBJ2-1, is DSGVTQTPKHLITATGQRVTLRCSPRSGDLSVYWYQQSLDQGLQFLIQYYNGEERAKGNILERFSAQQFPDLHSELNLSSLELGDSALYFCASSQQGSEQFFGPGTRLTVL.

The chain uses TRBV7-2 and TRBJ2-3; no reliable D call. The germline gives CDR1 SGHTA, CDR2 FQGNSA. Trimming cost V 2 bases and J 1 base, with 13 bases left between them. The CDR3 has 16 residues. The CDR3 spells CASSLPQSLRTDTQYF. In nucleotides, the CDR3 is TGTGCCAGCAGCTTACCCCAGTCCTTACGCACAGATACGCAGTATTTT.

This sequence joins TRBV28 and TRBJ1-3; D unclear. Per germline, CDR1 MDHEN and CDR2 SYDVKM. The CDR3 runs 18 residues. With 9 bases removed from V and 0 bases from J, the gap between germline ends came to 24 bases. The CDR3 loop reads CASSGILRAANSGNTIYF. The CDR3 bases are TGTGCCAGTTCCGGAATTCTTCGGGCAGCTAACTCTGGAAACACCATATATTTT.

The rearrangement joins TRBV7-2 to TRBJ2-3; D remains ambiguous. The V and J ends lost 11 bases and 2 bases respectively, with 14 bases between them. Germline V lookup: CDR1 SGHTA, CDR2 FQGNSA. This CDR3 has 13 amino acids. This chain's CDR3 is CACYLPYTDTQYF. CDR3 sequence (DNA): TGTGCCTGTTACCTACCCTACACAGATACGCAGTATTTT.

The chain combines TRBV7-9 with TRBJ2-5, with 10 bases that match TRBD2. This CDR3 is built from 16 residues. V shed 0 bases and J 4 bases; nucleotides not matched to a gene: 5. Germline V lookup: CDR1 SEHNR, CDR2 FQNEAQ (reference sequence). The CDR3 loop is CASSLAVAGGGETQYF. CDR3 in DNA: TGTGCCAGCAGCTTAGCCGTAGCGGGAGGAGGAGAGACCCAGTACTTC.

V and J are TRBV30 and TRBJ2-7; D gene unclear. The CDR3 runs to 14 residues. V was trimmed by 7 bases and J by 5 bases, leaving 21 bases between them. Germline CDR1 and CDR2: GTSNPN and SVGIG (reference sequence). The CDR3 nucleotides read TGTGCCTCTCGGTACCCCGGCAGGTTGGACGAGCAGTACTTC. Translated: CASRYPGRLDEQYF.

This chain joins TRBV15 and TRBJ2-5, with D perhaps TRBD2 (5 bases). The CDR3 runs to 15 residues. Per germline, CDR1 LNHNV and CDR2 YYDKDF (reference sequence). V lost 3 bases and J 1 base, leaving 12 bases between the germline ends. CDR3 region: CATSRVLGSQETQYF. The DNA for the CDR3 is TGTGCCACCAGCAGGGTTCTAGGGAGCCAAGAGACCCAGTACTTC.

The V gene is TRBV13, the J gene TRBJ1-5; 9 nucleotides align to TRBD1. Trimming removed 6 bases from V and 6 bases from J; junction bases left unmatched: 12. The germline V gene encodes CDR1 PRHDT and CDR2 FYEKMQ (reference sequence). This CDR3 region has 16 residues. As DNA, the CDR3 is TGTGCCAGCAGTTACCATCTACAGGGGGCGATTCAGCCCCAGCATTTT. It yields the protein CASSYHLQGAIQPQHF.

This clone was recorded only once. The chain has TRBV27 and TRBJ2-1, with D perhaps TRBD1 or TRBD2 (5 bases each). V lost 3 bases to trimming and J lost 0 bases, with 12 bases between them. The CDR3 extends over 16 amino acids. The germline V gene has CDR1 MNHEY and CDR2 SMNVEV (reference sequence). The CDR3 DNA follows: TGTGCCAGCAGTTTGAAGACGGGACCCTCCTACAATGAGCAGTTCTTC. Amino acid sequence: CASSLKTGPSYNEQFF.

This clone was observed a single time. The genes are TRBV6-5 and TRBJ2-2; 10 bases fit TRBD2. Germline V gene data show CDR1 as MNHEY and CDR2 as SVGAGI. This CDR3 contains 15 residues. CDR3 sequence (DNA): TGTGCTGTCAGCGGGTCTAGCGGGAGTTCCGGGGAGCTGTTTTTT. Translated: CAVSGSSGSSGELFF.

The gene calls are TRBV13 and TRBJ1-1, with TRBD1 matching 8 bases. Germline CDR1 reads PRHDT; CDR2 reads FYEKMQ (reference sequence). J gave up 9 bases and V 3 bases, and 9 bases lay outside the gene matches. CDR3 length: 14 residues. The CDR3 bases are TGTGCCAGCAGCTTGGACAGGGCACCCACCCAAGCTTTCTTT. Protein sequence: CASSLDRAPTQAFF.

The gene calls are TRBV27 and TRBJ1-4, with TRBD1 matching 7 bases. CDR3 length: 15 residues. Per the germline V gene, CDR1 is MNHEY and CDR2 is SMNVEV (reference sequence). V was pared by 2 bases and J by 7 bases, with 7 bases of the junction left unmatched. The DNA of the CDR3 is TGTGCCAGCAGTTTAGGTCAGGGGGTGGGTGAAAAACTGTTTTTT. Translating it yields CASSLGQGVGEKLFF.

This CDR3 reads CASSLSPGGEAFF. The CDR3 region has the DNA TGTGCCAGCAGCTTGTCCCCGGGGGGGGAAGCTTTCTTT. The chain is built from TRBV5-6 and TRBJ1-1; maybe TRBD1 (5 bases). The CDR3 runs to 13 residues. The ends were cut back, 1 base at V and 8 bases at J, with 12 bases in the middle. Germline CDR1 is SGHDT and CDR2 is YYEEEE. Complete variable domain (other parts from reference TRBV5-6 and TRBJ1-1): DAGVTQSPTHLIKTRGQQVTLRCSPKSGHDTVSWYQQALGQGPQFIFQYYEEEERQRGNFPDRFSGHQFPNYSSELNVNALLLGDSALYLCASSLSPGGEAFFGQGTRLTVV.

The V gene is TRBV27, the J gene TRBJ2-2; D is undetermined. Germline assignment: CDR1 MNHEY and CDR2 SMNVEV (reference sequence). V was pared by 6 bases and J by 2 bases, with 10 bases between. This CDR3 has 14 residues. CDR3 sequence: CASREHRNTGELFF. Written as DNA, the CDR3 is TGTGCCAGCAGGGAACACCGCAACACCGGGGAGCTGTTTTTT.

The genes are TRBV5-4 and TRBJ2-1; D is ambiguous. The V and J ends lost 1 base and 9 bases respectively, with 11 bases between them. This CDR3 has 13 amino acids. Germline V gene lookup returns CDR1 SGHNT and CDR2 YYREEE (reference sequence). The CDR3 DNA follows: TGTGCCAGCAGCTTGTCTTATAATCCTGAGCAGTTCTTC. Amino acid sequence: CASSLSYNPEQFF.

The chain is built from TRBV5-4 and TRBJ2-3, with unresolved D. This CDR3 spans 15 amino acids. The V gene's germline CDR1 is SGHNT and CDR2 YYREEE (reference sequence). V lost 1 base to trimming and J lost 2 bases, with 11 bases between them. This chain's CDR3 is CASSLYWQNTDTQYF. As DNA, the CDR3 is TGTGCCAGCAGCTTGTATTGGCAGAACACAGATACGCAGTATTTT.

This chain uses TRBV5-4 with TRBJ2-7, with TRBD2 matching over 10 bases. The germline CDR1 and CDR2 sequences are SGHNT and YYREEE (reference sequence). This CDR3 contains 16 residues. J was trimmed by 6 bases and V by 4 bases; bases with no gene match: 13. CDR3 sequence: CASSPGLAGVRSEQYF. The DNA of the CDR3 is TGTGCCAGCAGCCCTGGCCTAGCGGGAGTACGGAGCGAGCAGTACTTC.

J is TRBJ2-1 and V is TRBV9, with D perhaps TRBD2 (5 bases). The germline V and J ends were trimmed by 4 bases and 5 bases, with 16 bases remaining between them. Germline V gene sequence: CDR1 SGDLS, CDR2 YYNGEE. This CDR3 is built from 15 residues. Written as DNA, the CDR3 is TGTGCCAGCAGCTCTAGCACGATGGCGGACAATGAGCAGTTCTTC. Residues: CASSSSTMADNEQFF.

The rearrangement joins TRBV5-1 to TRBJ2-7, with a tentative D call TRBD1 (6 bases). The CDR3 is made up of 14 amino acids. The V gene lost 0 bases and the J gene lost 3 bases, with 10 bases spanning the gap. The germline CDR1 and CDR2 sequences are SGHRS and YFSETQ. CDR3 amino acids: CASSLVTGHYEQYF. CDR3 nucleotide sequence: TGCGCCAGCAGCTTGGTAACAGGGCACTACGAGCAGTACTTC.

The chain has TRBV27 and TRBJ1-5; 9 bases match TRBD1. The V gene end was trimmed by 2 bases and the J gene end by 3 bases; junction bases not matched to a gene: 8. The germline V gene encodes CDR1 MNHEY and CDR2 SMNVEV (reference sequence). This CDR3 spans 17 amino acids. The CDR3 DNA reads TGTGCCAGCAGTTTACAAGCCGGGACAGGGCACAATCAGCCCCAGCATTTT. Its translation: CASSLQAGTGHNQPQHF.

Of note for this clone: The sample carries other DNA sequences with the same CDR3. The chain recombines TRBV27 with TRBJ1-5; possibly TRBD1 for D (5 bases). Germline values: CDR1 MNHEY, CDR2 SMNVEV (reference sequence). V shed 2 bases and J shed 4 bases, with 9 bases lying between them. The CDR3 has 14 residues. In nucleotides, the CDR3 is TGTGCCAGCAGTTTAGCCAGGGAAAATCAGCCCCAGCATTTT. Its translation: CASSLARENQPQHF.

Comment on this clone: Other DNA sequences in this sample translate to the same CDR3. The CDR3, as DNA: TGTGCCAGCAGTTATAGGGGCTCCTACGAGCAGTACTTC. Its protein product is CASSYRGSYEQYF. V is TRBV6-5 and J is TRBJ2-7; D is possibly TRBD1 (5 bases). V was pared by 3 bases and J by 0 bases, with 6 bases between. CDR1 is MNHEY, CDR2 SVGAGI, per germline. The CDR3 extends over 13 amino acids.

The CDR3 spells CASIDGAHSNQPQHF. The DNA of the CDR3 is TGTGCCAGTATCGACGGAGCGCATAGCAATCAGCCCCAGCATTTT. V is TRBV19 and J is TRBJ1-5; D is unresolved. Germline assignment: CDR1 LNHDA and CDR2 SQIVND (reference sequence). V was trimmed by 7 bases and J by 0 bases, leaving 13 bases between them. The CDR3 is made up of 15 amino acids.

This chain uses TRBV7-6 with TRBJ1-1, with TRBD1 as a possible D gene (5 bases). The V end lost 2 bases, the J end lost 5 bases, and 9 bases lay between the germline ends. The CDR3 runs 13 residues. Per the germline V gene, CDR1 is SGHVS and CDR2 is FNYEAQ. This CDR3 is CASSLIGETEAFF. As DNA, the CDR3 is TGTGCCAGCAGCTTAATAGGGGAAACTGAAGCTTTCTTT.

This sequence joins TRBV7-2 and TRBJ1-5; D gene unclear. Deletions cut 5 bases from V and 3 bases from J, with 8 bases between. CDR3 length equals 13 residues. Germline-derived CDR1 and CDR2 are SGHTA and FQGNSA. This chain's CDR3 is CASSHGYNQPQHF. In DNA form, the CDR3 reads TGTGCCAGCAGCCATGGGTACAATCAGCCCCAGCATTTT.

The chain links TRBV6-5 to TRBJ1-2, with no clear D. Germline CDR1 is MNHEY and CDR2 is SVGAGI. The CDR3 is made up of 11 amino acids. The V end was cut by 7 bases, the J end by 7 bases, with 10 bases between. This chain's CDR3 is CASNDEGGYTF. In DNA, the CDR3 is TGTGCCAGCAACGACGAGGGTGGCTACACCTTC.

This chain joins TRBV5-4 and TRBJ2-1; 8 positions match TRBD2. This CDR3 has 18 amino acids. Germline trimming cut 0 bases from V and 3 bases from J; bases unmatched to any gene: 11. Germline-derived CDR1 and CDR2 are SGHNT and YYREEE (reference sequence). The CDR3 loop reads CASSLEIAGSRLYNEQFF. The CDR3 DNA is TGTGCCAGCAGCTTGGAGATAGCGGGATCCCGCCTCTACAATGAGCAGTTCTTC. Looking up the rest from reference TRBV5-4 and TRBJ2-1 gives the full variable domain: ETGVTQSPTHLIKTRGQQVTLRCSSQSGHNTVSWYQQALGQGPQFIFQYYREEENGRGNFPPRFSGLQFPNYSSELNVNALELDDSALYLCASSLEIAGSRLYNEQFFGPGTRLTVL.

For this clone: One junction end does not reproduce the germline sequence, and a read error may be involved. The V gene is TRBV2, the J gene TRBJ2-2; 12 bases match TRBD2. This CDR3 contains 22 residues. CDR1 SNHLY and CDR2 FYNNEI come from the germline V gene. CDR3 amino acids: CASSELVRLAGGPDSKTGELFF. CDR3 bases: TGTGCCAGCAGTGAATTGGTTCGGCTAGCGGGAGGGCCTGATTCGAAAACCGGGGAGCTGTTTTTT.